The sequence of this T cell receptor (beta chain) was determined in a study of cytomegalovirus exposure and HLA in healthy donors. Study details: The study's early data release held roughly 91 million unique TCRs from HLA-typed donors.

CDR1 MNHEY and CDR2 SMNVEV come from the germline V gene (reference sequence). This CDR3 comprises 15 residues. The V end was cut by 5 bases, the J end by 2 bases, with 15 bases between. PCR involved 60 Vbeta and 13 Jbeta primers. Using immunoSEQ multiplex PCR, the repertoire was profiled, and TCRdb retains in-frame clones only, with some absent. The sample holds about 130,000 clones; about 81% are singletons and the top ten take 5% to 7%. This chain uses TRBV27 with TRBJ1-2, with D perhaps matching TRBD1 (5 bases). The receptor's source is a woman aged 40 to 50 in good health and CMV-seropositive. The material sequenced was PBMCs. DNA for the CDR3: TGTGCCAGCAGTCCCCGTTCCGGGGGGAACTATGGCTACACCTTC. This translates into CASSPRSGGNYGYTF.